Listed here is a single T cell receptor (beta chain). Clones were read by immunoSEQ multiplex PCR, and TCRdb kept only the in-frame ones, dropping some. Of about 58,000 clones in the sample, around 81% are singletons; the top ten hold around 5.1%. The data stem from a study of blood T cell repertoires in COVID-19. The germline CDR1 and CDR2 sequences are KGHDR and SFDVKD. The length of the CDR3 is 13 residues. V dropped 5 bases and J dropped 4 bases, with 5 bases sitting between them. Sequenced input: peripheral blood. The J gene is TRBJ2-6, the V gene TRBV24-1; D uncertain. This TCR was sampled from a human donor in a cohort sampled during active COVID-19. The CDR3 sequence: CATSGSGANVLTF. CDR3 nucleotide sequence: TGTGCCACCAGTGGTTCAGGGGCCAACGTCCTGACTTTC.